This T cell receptor (beta chain) was retrieved from a study of T cells in Graves' hyperthyroidism and ophthalmopathy. V was shortened by 4 bases and J by 8 bases, with 12 bases between the two germline ends. The V gene's germline CDR1 is KGHSH and CDR2 LQKENI. The CDR3 sequence is 13 residues long. Using RNA transcripts as the source, TCR beta CDR3 regions were amplified. TCR CDR3 regions were first amplified by RT-PCR with HTBI primers. From the multiplex PCR reads, TCRdb called clonotypes with MiXCR, one entry per CDR3 protein. Here the sample spans roughly 420,000 distinct CDR3 sequences, about a sixth being singletons.

The chain carries TRBV18 and TRBJ2-1; D remains ambiguous. This receptor was identified in a woman between 18 and 30 years old with Graves' hyperthyroidism. The sample consisted of blood. The CDR3 bases are TGTGCCAGCTCACTAAACCCTAGGGATGAGCAGTTCTTC. Translating it yields CASSLNPRDEQFF.